The present T cell receptor (beta chain) was sequenced within a study of blood T cell repertoires in COVID-19. The CDR3 spans 16 residues. Trimming stripped 6 bases from V and 0 bases from J, with 15 bases between. Germline V CDR1 and CDR2: MDHEN, SYDVKM. Method: immunoSEQ multiplex PCR; TCRdb's copy keeps in-frame clones and lacks some. The sample has about 310,000 clones, about 89% seen once. This rearrangement joins TRBV28 to TRBJ2-1; the D gene is possibly TRBD2 (6 bases). The clonotype was recovered from a man in his fifties or sixties who had recovered from COVID-19. Sequencing was performed on PBMCs or T cells enriched from blood (not recorded which). For the CDR3, the DNA is TGTGCCAGCAGCGGCGGGACCTATAGCTCCTACAATGAGCAGTTCTTC. Translated, it gives CASSGGTYSSYNEQFF.